This is a list of T cell receptor beta chains from one sample in a study of metastatic and nonmetastatic thyroid tumors. With MiXCR, TCRdb called clones anew from the PCR reads. In the table there are about 34,000 clones, over 15% of which are singletons. Input material: blood. The receptor source for this set is a female donor with papillary thyroid cancer or a benign thyroid nodule (not recorded which). Some clones in this sample may be carry-over from other donors' samples. CDR3s include the opening cysteine and the closing phenylalanine or tryptophan. The D gene is left open where the match is weak. Size is stated for part of the rows, as once, few or many counts, or as a class when the clone is expanded.

v_call	d_call	j_call	clone_size	cdr3_nt	cdr3_aa
TRBV29-1	TRBD2	TRBJ2-2	many	TGCAGCGTCACTAGCGACACCGGGGAGCTGTTTTTT	CSVTSDTGELFF
TRBV4-1	TRBD1	TRBJ2-4	many	TGCGCCAGCAGCCATGACGGACAGGTGGTGACCAAAAACATTCAGTACTTC	CASSHDGQVVTKNIQYF
TRBV6-4	TRBD1	TRBJ1-1	-	TGTGCCAGCAGCGCGACAGGGAAAACTGAAGCTTTATTT	CASSATGKTEALF
TRBV5-1	-	TRBJ2-7	-	TGCGCCAGCAGCTTGATGAACGGGAAGTACTTC	CASSLMNGKYF
TRBV30	-	TRBJ2-3	many	TGTGCCTGGGACAGATCCACAGATACGCAGTATTTT	CAWDRSTDTQYF
TRBV4-2	TRBD2	TRBJ2-5	many	TGTGCCAGCAGTCATAGCGGGAAGTTTATAGAGACCCAGTACTTC	CASSHSGKFIETQYF
TRBV2	TRBD2	TRBJ2-3	many	TGTGCCAGCAGGGCTAGCGGTTCTAGCACAGATACGCAGTATTTT	CASRASGSSTDTQYF
TRBV6-1	-	TRBJ2-7	few	TGTGCCACCACAGGGAGTGGGCTCTACGAGCAGTACTTC	CATTGSGLYEQYF
TRBV15	-	TRBJ2-5	many	TGTGCCACCAGCACGAGAGAGACCCAGTACTTC	CATSTRETQYF
TRBV20-1	TRBD1	TRBJ1-1	-	TGCAGTTCTAGTACACCGGGACAGTGGATCACTGAAGCTTTCTTT	CSSSTPGQWITEAFF
TRBV2	TRBD1	TRBJ2-7	many	TGTGCCAGCGGGGGACAGGGAGTGGCTAGCGGTACCTACGAGCAGTACTTC	CASGGQGVASGTYEQYF
TRBV27	-	TRBJ2-2	many	TGTGCCAGCAGTTTACCGAACACCGGGGAGCTGTTTTTT	CASSLPNTGELFF
TRBV3-1	TRBD2	TRBJ2-1	-	TGTGCCAGGTGCCAAGGTAGGGGAGGGAACAATGAGCAGTTCTTC	CARCQGRGGNNEQFF
TRBV20-1	-	TRBJ2-5	many	TGCAGTGCCCCACGACAGTTGGAGACCCAGTACTTC	CSAPRQLETQYF